The clone carrying this TCR beta chain was seen a few times. What it binds is not known. CDR3 size: 13 residues. CDR1 and CDR2 (germline): MGHDK, SYGVNS. Trimming shortened V by 6 bases and J by 6 bases, and 14 bases separated the two germline ends. This sample was included in a study of beta chain features in type 1 diabetes. General study points: People with Type 1 diabetes carried modestly yet significantly shorter TCRB CDR3s in all four CD4+ subsets. Resolution of whether HLA type affects TCRB rearrangement was not achieved here. The naive, central memory and Treg TCRB repertoires of patients appeared to be more similar to one another than those of healthy donors.

The entirety of the isolated RNA underwent reverse transcription, so expressed TCRB transcripts were sequenced. Some clones are missing from TCRdb's copy, which holds only in-frame ones; the method was immunoSEQ multiplex PCR. The sample lists roughly 700,000 clones; about an eighth were seen once. Material for sequencing was naive CD4+ T cells from blood. This chain uses TRBV25-1 with TRBJ1-2; the D is unclear. This clonotype originated in a man aged 18 to 30 with type 1 diabetes. The CDR3 loop reads CASSLAGVHGYTF. CDR3 DNA: TGTGCCAGCAGCCTGGCCGGGGTTCATGGCTACACCTTC.